This T cell receptor (beta chain) was captured in a study of Tregs in tolerant kidney transplant recipients. Concerning this clone: Its target is unknown.

The data were produced by immunoSEQ multiplex PCR, yet TCRdb's version contains in-frame clones alone and is incomplete. The data contain fewer than 60,000 clones, roughly nine tenths of them singletons. Germline-derived CDR1 and CDR2 are SGHTA and FQGNSA. The V gene end was trimmed by 1 base and the J gene end by 2 bases; junction bases not matched to a gene: 11. There are 17 residues in the CDR3. Mixed chimerism was transient after nonmyeloablative marrow transplants from related graft donors. Unstimulated Tregs (CD4+CD25+CD127-) and CD4+CD25- non-Tregs were sorted from PBMCs. Broader study findings: Activated donor B cell expansion appeared to reveal the most relevant donor-specific TCRbeta repertoire.

The sequence was obtained from a human patient who received a combined kidney and bone marrow transplant. The graft donor may be the source of some T cells. This specimen was CD8+ T cells from blood (PBMCs), taken 24 months after the transplant. This rearrangement joins TRBV7-2 to TRBJ2-7; the match to TRBD2 covers 7 bases. Here the CDR3 reads CASSLGDYRDETYEQYF. The CDR3 DNA sequence: TGTGCCAGCAGCTTAGGGGACTACCGGGACGAGACCTACGAGCAGTACTTC.